Following are 2 T cell receptor beta chains from one sample sequenced in a study of vaccination and CD4 T cells after COVID-19. Oncomine TCR Beta short-read sequencing was applied to DNA from cultured CD4+ T cells. TCRdb passed the PCR reads through MiXCR, listing each CDR3 protein once. Of some 11,000 distinct CDR3 sequences listed, about 30% are singletons. Their cognate antigens are unknown. Documented treatment: 10-day PBMC culture with coronavirus spike peptide pools or control peptides (ViraFEST assay). Material: CD4+ T cells from blood, cultured in vitro, obtained after SARS-CoV-2 vaccination. These TCRs come from a human donor who had recovered from COVID-19.

The rearrangement joins TRBV7-8 to TRBJ2-7; D ambiguous. Trimming shortened V by 4 bases and J by 3 bases, and 22 bases separated the two germline ends. This CDR3 region has 17 residues. Germline CDR1 reads SGHVS; CDR2 reads FQNEAQ. The CDR3 region has the DNA TGTGCCAGCAGCTCCCAACCCGCCGGCCAGGCTCGCTACGAGCAGTACTTC. As protein: CASSSQPAGQARYEQYF.

This sequence joins TRBV7-9 and TRBJ1-1, with D unclear. This CDR3 is 16 amino acids long. The V and J ends lost 2 bases and 10 bases respectively, with 23 bases between them. Germline values: CDR1 SEHNR, CDR2 FQNEAQ (reference sequence). For the CDR3, the DNA is TGTGCCAGCAGCTTACTATCTCCAGAGAAAATAACCGGAGCTTTCTTT. Its translation: CASSLLSPEKITGAFF.